Detailed here is one T cell receptor beta chain. Sequencing was performed with immunoSEQ multiplex PCR; in TCRdb, only in-frame clones are kept and a portion is missing. The data hold more than 85,000 clones, with roughly 90% observed a single time. The J segment lost 1 base and the V segment lost 8 bases, leaving 5 bases of the junction unmatched. The CDR3 extends over 13 amino acids. CDR1 SNHLY and CDR2 FYNNEI come from the germline V gene. This sample is drawn from a study of cytomegalovirus exposure and HLA in healthy donors. Sequencing was carried out using PBMCs. The chain uses TRBV2 and TRBJ2-7, with TRBD2 identical over 7 bases. The source is a woman aged 25 to 39 in good health and CMV-seropositive. Here the CDR3 reads CASLLASSYEQYF. In DNA form, the CDR3 reads TGTGCCAGCTTACTAGCGAGTTCCTACGAGCAGTACTTC.